Below are 14 T cell receptor beta chains sequenced from a single sample in a study of beta chain features in type 1 diabetes. No antigen has been identified for these receptors. Findings of the study overall: Researchers report that Type 1 diabetes patients had moderately but significantly shorter TCRB CDR3s across all four CD4+ subsets.

Sequenced material consisted of expressed TCRB transcripts (all of the isolated RNA was reverse transcribed). Only in-frame clones appear in the TCRdb table, and some are missing; sequencing was by immunoSEQ multiplex PCR. This table holds a few hundred thousand clones, over 8.5% found once. The sample taken for sequencing was central memory CD4+ T cells from blood. These TCRs come from a man in his thirties or forties with type 1 diabetes.

The chain couples TRBV6-1 to TRBJ1-5, with unresolved D. The V and J ends lost 8 bases and 5 bases respectively, with 10 bases between them. The CDR3 length is 12 residues. The V gene's germline CDR1 is MNHNS and CDR2 SASEGT. The CDR3 spells CASWAGDQPQHF. In DNA, the CDR3 is TGTGCCAGCTGGGCCGGGGATCAGCCCCAGCATTTT.

This clone was seen only a few times. Since a much larger clone is just one base distant, this may be a read error. Within the sample, other DNA sequences also encode this same CDR3. This rearrangement joins TRBV7-2 to TRBJ1-1; D is unclear. V gave up 2 bases and J gave up 1 base, with 5 bases separating them. The length of the CDR3 is 13 residues. Germline values: CDR1 SGHTA, CDR2 FQGNSA. The CDR3 here is CASSLQGNTEAFF. The CDR3 bases are TGTGCCAGCAGCTTACAAGGGAACACTGAAGCTTTCTTT.

This clone came up many times. This sequence joins TRBV16 and TRBJ2-7; the D is unclear. Trimming took off 5 bases at V and 8 bases at J, with 10 bases between the two ends. The germline gives CDR1 KGHSY, CDR2 FQNENV. This CDR3 contains 11 residues. The CDR3 spells CASSTNDKQYF. The CDR3 nucleotides are TGTGCCAGCAGCACCAACGATAAGCAGTACTTC.

V usage is TRBV5-1 and J usage is TRBJ2-3; D not resolved. The CDR3 covers 17 residues. Germline values: CDR1 SGHRS, CDR2 YFSETQ. The V end lost 4 bases, the J end lost 2 bases, and 20 bases lay between the germline ends. CDR3 amino acids: CASSRSPDNPTTDTQYF. The CDR3 nucleotides read TGCGCCAGCAGCCGTAGTCCGGATAACCCTACCACAGATACGCAGTATTTT.

The rearrangement uses TRBV6-5 and TRBJ2-7; 7 bases line up with TRBD1. Germline V gene sequence: CDR1 MNHEY, CDR2 SVGAGI. V lost 6 bases and J lost 7; bases outside the gene matches: 9. There are 13 residues in the CDR3. The CDR3: CASRKEGAREQYF. CDR3 bases: TGTGCCAGCAGAAAAGAGGGGGCGAGGGAGCAGTACTTC.

The rearrangement links TRBV5-1 to TRBJ1-3; 8 bases agree with TRBD1. With 4 bases clipped from V and 2 bases from J, the junction kept 5 bases outside the gene matches. In germline, CDR1 is SGHRS, CDR2 YFSETQ. The CDR3 runs to 15 residues. The CDR3 coding sequence is TGCGCCAGCAGCCCGCAGGGGGCCACTGGAAACACCATATATTTT. Encoded protein: CASSPQGATGNTIYF.

This chain links TRBV28 with TRBJ2-7, with D possibly TRBD2 on 5 matching bases. The CDR3 is made up of 16 amino acids. V was cut by 0 bases and J by 2 bases, with 14 bases left in between. Per the germline V gene, CDR1 is MDHEN and CDR2 is SYDVKM. CDR3 nucleotide sequence: TGTGCCAGCAGTTTATGGTTGGTTCGGACTGCCTACGAGCAGTACTTC. As protein: CASSLWLVRTAYEQYF. The full variable domain, its missing parts supplied by reference TRBV28 and TRBJ2-7, is DVKVTQSSRYLVKRTGEKVFLECVQDMDHENMFWYRQDPGLGLRLIYFSYDVKMKEKGDIPEGYSVSREKKERFSLILESASTNQTSMYLCASSLWLVRTAYEQYFGPGTRLTVT.

The rearrangement uses TRBV7-3 and TRBJ2-4, with TRBD1 matching 10 bases. The J segment lost 2 bases and the V segment lost 5 bases, leaving 6 bases of the junction unmatched. Looked up from germline, CDR1 is SGHTA and CDR2 is FQGTGA. The CDR3 covers 16 residues. CDR3 DNA: TGTGCCAGCAGCCCGACAGGGGGCAGTTCCAAAAACATTCAGTACTTC. It translates to CASSPTGGSSKNIQYF.

This clone appeared a few times. J is TRBJ1-5 and V is TRBV18, with unresolved D. The V and J ends lost 6 bases and 0 bases respectively, with 18 bases between them. The CDR3 has 17 amino acids. The germline gives CDR1 KGHSH, CDR2 LQKENI. This CDR3 is CASSSRASLDSNQPQHF. The CDR3 DNA sequence: TGTGCCAGCTCTTCAAGGGCCAGCCTTGATAGCAATCAGCCCCAGCATTTT.

Regarding this clone: The junction differs from germline at one of its ends, possibly a read error. The rearrangement joins TRBV29-1 to TRBJ2-3, with 9 bases that match TRBD1. Germline V CDR1 and CDR2: SQVTM, ANQGSEA. The CDR3 has 11 residues. Written as DNA, the CDR3 is TGCAGCGTTGAGTATCGGGACAGGGTGAATTTT. Protein: CSVEYRDRVNF.

This sequence joins TRBV6-1 and TRBJ2-1; D is undetermined. Per the germline V gene, CDR1 is MNHNS and CDR2 is SASEGT. Trimming stripped 10 bases from V and 4 bases from J, with 17 bases between. The CDR3 is 14 residues long. CDR3 region: CAISFGSIYNEQFF. The CDR3 DNA follows: TGTGCCATTTCCTTCGGGTCGATTTACAATGAGCAGTTCTTC.

This clone came up a few times. The V and J genes are TRBV21-1 and TRBJ2-7; TRBD1, the D gene given by the table, was not confirmed from the DNA. TRBV21-1 is assigned pseudogene status. This CDR3 is 13 amino acids long. The CDR3 is CASSNRSSYEQYF. In DNA, the CDR3 is TGTGCCAGCAGCAACAGGTCCTCCTACGAGCAGTACTTC.

This clone was recorded many times. The chain recombines TRBV10-3 with TRBJ1-2; D is unclear. V dropped 8 bases and J dropped 5 bases, with 12 bases sitting between them. CDR3 length: 12 amino acids. Per the germline V gene, CDR1 is ENHRY and CDR2 is SYGVKD. The DNA for the CDR3 is TGTGCCATCGCTTCGACGGGGTATGGCTACACCTTC. Translating it yields CAIASTGYGYTF.

This clone was seen ten or more times. The CDR3 loop is CAITRDRVSTDTQYF. CDR3 DNA sequence: TGTGCCATCACCCGGGACAGGGTGAGCACAGATACGCAGTATTTT. The chain carries TRBV10-3 and TRBJ2-3, with 9 bases lining up with TRBD1. Trimming removed 7 bases from V and 0 bases from J; junction bases left unmatched: 5. The CDR3 extends over 15 amino acids. The germline V gene encodes CDR1 ENHRY and CDR2 SYGVKD.